This T cell receptor beta chain is from a study of T cells expressing NK-cell markers. About the study: The TCR beta repertoires were obtained from sorted CD3+CD56+NKG2C+, CD3+CD56+NKG2C- and CD3+CD56-NKG2C+ T cells. HCMV seropositivity characterized most of the eight sequenced donors, and seronegativity one.

Germline V gene data show CDR1 as SEHNR and CDR2 as FQNEAQ (reference sequence). This CDR3 is built from 14 residues. It was by 5'RACE template switching with UMIs that TCR beta cDNA was made. TCRdb re-called the 5' RACE reads; every CDR3 protein appears as one record, without DNA. Its table records 140,000 or so distinct CDR3 sequences. The chain combines TRBV7-9 with TRBJ2-1; TCRdb's D call, TRBD1, is unchecked because there is no DNA. This sequence was found in a man between 18 and 29 years old in good health. The sequenced sample consisted of blood T cells: a sorted CD56 or NKG2C T cell subset, CD4+ or CD8+ T cells, or bulk PBMC T cells (not recorded which). The CDR3 loop is CASSFGLAGGEQFF.